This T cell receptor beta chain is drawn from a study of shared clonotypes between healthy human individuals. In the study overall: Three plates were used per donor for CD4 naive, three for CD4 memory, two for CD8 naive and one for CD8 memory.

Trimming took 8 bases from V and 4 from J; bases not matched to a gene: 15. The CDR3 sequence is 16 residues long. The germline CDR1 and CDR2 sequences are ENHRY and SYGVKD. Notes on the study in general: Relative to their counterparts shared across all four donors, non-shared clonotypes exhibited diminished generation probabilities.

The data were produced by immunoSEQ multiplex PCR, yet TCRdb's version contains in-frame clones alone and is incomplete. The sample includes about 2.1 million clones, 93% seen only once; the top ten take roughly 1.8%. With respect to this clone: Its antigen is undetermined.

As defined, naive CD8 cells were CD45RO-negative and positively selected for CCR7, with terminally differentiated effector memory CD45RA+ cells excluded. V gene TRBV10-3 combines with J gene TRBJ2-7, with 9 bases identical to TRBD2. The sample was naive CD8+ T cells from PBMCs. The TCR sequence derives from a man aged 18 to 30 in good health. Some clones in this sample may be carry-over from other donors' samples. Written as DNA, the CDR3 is TGTGCCATCGAAAATCCGACTAGCGGAGGAGGGTACGAGCAGTACTTC. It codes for CAIENPTSGGGYEQYF.